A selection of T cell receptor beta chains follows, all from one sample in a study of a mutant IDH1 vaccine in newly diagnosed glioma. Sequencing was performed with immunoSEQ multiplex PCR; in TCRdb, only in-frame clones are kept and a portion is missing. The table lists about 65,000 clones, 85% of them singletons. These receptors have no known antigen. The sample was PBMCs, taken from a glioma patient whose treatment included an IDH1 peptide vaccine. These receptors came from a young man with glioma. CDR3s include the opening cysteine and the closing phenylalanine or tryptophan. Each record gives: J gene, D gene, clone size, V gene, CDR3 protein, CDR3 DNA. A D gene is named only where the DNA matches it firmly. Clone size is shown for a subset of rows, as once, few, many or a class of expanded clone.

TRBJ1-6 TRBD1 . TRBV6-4 CASSGSGQGHSPLHF TGTGCCAGCAGTGGGTCTGGACAGGGTCATTCACCCCTCCACTTT
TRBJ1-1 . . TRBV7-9 CASSQDTRRTEAFF TGTGCCAGCAGTCAGGACACAAGAAGAACTGAAGCTTTCTTT
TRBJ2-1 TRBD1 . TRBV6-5 CASSYGGQGSEQFF TGTGCCAGCAGTTACGGGGGACAGGGGAGTGAGCAGTTCTTC
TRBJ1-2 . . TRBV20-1 CSAIRLYGYTF TGCAGTGCTATCCGGCTATATGGCTACACCTTC
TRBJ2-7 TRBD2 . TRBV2 CASSGPSGEYEQYF TGTGCCAGCAGTGGCCCTAGCGGGGAATACGAGCAGTACTTC
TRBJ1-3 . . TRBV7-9 CASSSNGAGGTGNTIYF TGTGCCAGCAGTTCCAACGGCGCGGGGGGAACGGGAAACACCATATATTTT
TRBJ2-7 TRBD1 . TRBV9 CASSVEGQGYEQYF TGTGCCAGCAGCGTAGAGGGACAGGGATACGAGCAGTACTTC
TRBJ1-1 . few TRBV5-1 CASSLGWGKGTEAFF TGCGCCAGCAGCTTGGGGTGGGGGAAGGGCACTGAAGCTTTCTTT
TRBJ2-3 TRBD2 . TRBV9 CASSVTSATQYF TGTGCCAGCAGTGTGACTAGCGCGACGCAGTATTTT
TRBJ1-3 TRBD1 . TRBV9 CASSVSMGQGRLSGNTIYF TGTGCCAGCAGCGTGTCGATGGGACAGGGGCGCCTTTCCGGAAACACCATATATTTT
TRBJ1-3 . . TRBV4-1 CASSQEGNTIYF TGCGCCAGCAGCCAAGAGGGAAACACCATATATTTT
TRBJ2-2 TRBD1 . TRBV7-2 CASSFQGAFGELFF TGTGCCAGCAGCTTTCAGGGGGCGTTCGGGGAGCTGTTTTTT
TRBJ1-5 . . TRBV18 CASSPNDNRVGQPQHF TGTGCCAGCTCCCCCAACGATAACAGGGTAGGTCAGCCCCAGCATTTT
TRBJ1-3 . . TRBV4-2 CASSREGPSSGNTIYF TGTGCCAGCAGCCGGGAGGGTCCCAGCTCTGGAAACACCATATATTTT
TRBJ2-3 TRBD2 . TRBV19 CASTKRGYTDTQYF TGTGCCAGCACTAAGCGGGGGTACACAGATACGCAGTATTTT
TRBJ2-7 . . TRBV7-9 CASSRESSYEQYF TGTGCCAGCAGCCGGGAAAGCTCCTACGAGCAGTACTTC
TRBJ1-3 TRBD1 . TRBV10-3 CAIRGTGGNTIYF TGTGCCATCAGGGGGACAGGGGGAAACACCATATATTTT
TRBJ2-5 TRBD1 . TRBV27 CASSLYPGTVETQYF TGTGCCAGCAGTCTTTACCCGGGGACAGTGGAGACCCAGTACTTC
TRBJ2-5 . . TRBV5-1 CASSQGGETQYF TGCGCCAGCAGCCAGGGAGGAGAGACCCAGTACTTC
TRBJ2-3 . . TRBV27 CASSLLGLSGDNTDTQYF TGTGCCAGCAGTTTATTGGGGCTTTCGGGGGACAACACAGATACGCAGTATTTT
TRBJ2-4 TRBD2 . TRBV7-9 CASSLKLAGTAKNIQYF TGTGCCAGCAGCTTAAAGCTAGCGGGGACAGCCAAAAACATTCAGTACTTC
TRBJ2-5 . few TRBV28 CASTVNGETQYF TGTGCCAGCACGGTAAACGGGGAGACCCAGTACTTC
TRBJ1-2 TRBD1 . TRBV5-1 CASRQSQGAIYGYTF TGCGCCAGCAGACAGTCACAGGGGGCAATTTATGGCTACACCTTC
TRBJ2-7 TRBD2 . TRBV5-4 CASSRAVGGSYEQYF TGTGCCAGCAGCAGGGCCGTGGGAGGGAGCTACGAGCAGTACTTC
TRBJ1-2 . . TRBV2 CASSEQGANYGYTF TGTGCCAGCAGTGAACAGGGAGCTAACTATGGCTACACCTTC
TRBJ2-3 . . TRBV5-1 CASSLRGYSTDTQYF TGCGCCAGCAGCTTGCGAGGTTATAGCACAGATACGCAGTATTTT
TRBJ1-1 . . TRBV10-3 CAISEQSNTEAFF TGTGCCATCAGTGAACAGAGCAACACTGAAGCTTTCTTT
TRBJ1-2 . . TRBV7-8 CASSPPGHRALEYGYTF TGTGCCAGCAGCCCACCGGGACATAGGGCCCTCGAATATGGCTACACCTTC
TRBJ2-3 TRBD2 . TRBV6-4 CASSEAGGPTDTQYF TGTGCCAGCAGTGAGGCGGGGGGCCCCACAGATACGCAGTATTTT
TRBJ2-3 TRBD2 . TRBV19 CASSIFSGGPNTDTQYF TGTGCCAGTAGTATTTTTAGCGGGGGGCCGAACACAGATACGCAGTATTTT
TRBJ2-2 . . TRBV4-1 CASSQDSGRGETGELFF TGCGCCAGCAGCCAAGATTCGGGCAGGGGGGAAACCGGGGAGCTGTTTTTT
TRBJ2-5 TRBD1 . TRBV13 CASRHPGQGVQYF TGTGCCAGCAGACACCCGGGACAGGGTGTCCAGTACTTC
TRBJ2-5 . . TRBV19 CASSRTGGGAQETQYF TGTGCCAGTAGTAGGACAGGTGGGGGGGCCCAAGAGACCCAGTACTTC
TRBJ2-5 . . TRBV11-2 CASSKIETQYF TGTGCCAGCAGTAAGATAGAGACCCAGTACTTC
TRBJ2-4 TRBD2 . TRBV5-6 CASSILAGSVSDIQYF TGTGCCAGCAGCATACTAGCGGGGTCTGTTTCAGACATTCAGTACTTC
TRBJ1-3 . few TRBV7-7 CASSQSYSGNTIYF TGTGCCAGCAGCCAAAGTTACTCTGGAAACACCATATATTTT
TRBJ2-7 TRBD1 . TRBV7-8 CASLSVGQGPEQYF TGTGCCAGCCTCTCGGTGGGACAGGGTCCCGAGCAGTACTTC
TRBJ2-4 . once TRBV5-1 CASQAGNIQYF TGCGCCAGCCAGGCCGGGAACATTCAGTACTTC
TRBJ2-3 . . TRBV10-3 CAINSLDASTDTQYF TGTGCCATCAACTCCTTGGACGCGAGCACAGATACGCAGTATTTT
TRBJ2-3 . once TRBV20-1 CSASSPDTQYF TGCAGTGCTAGTTCCCCAGATACGCAGTATTTT
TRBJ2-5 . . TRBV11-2 CATTFSQQETQYF TGTGCCACCACGTTCAGCCAACAAGAGACCCAGTACTTC
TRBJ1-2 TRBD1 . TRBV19 CASSPTGASDGYTF TGTGCCAGTAGCCCGACAGGGGCGAGTGATGGCTACACCTTC
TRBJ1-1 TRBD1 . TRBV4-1 CASSQTGQADTEAFF TGCGCCAGCAGCCAGACAGGACAGGCAGACACTGAAGCTTTCTTT
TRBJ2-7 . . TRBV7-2 CASSLVASIYEQYF TGTGCCAGCAGCTTAGTGGCTAGTATCTACGAGCAGTACTTC
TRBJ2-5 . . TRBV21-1 CASRNLCLTGRGTQYF TGTGCCAGCAGAAACCTTTGTCTTACAGGCCGAGGGACCCAGTACTTC
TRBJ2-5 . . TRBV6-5 CASSYSRQAVGTQYF TGTGCCAGCAGTTACTCGAGACAGGCCGTGGGGACCCAGTACTTC
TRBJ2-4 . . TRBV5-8 CASSLGFSGIKNIQYF TGTGCCAGCAGCTTGGGATTCTCGGGTATCAAAAACATTCAGTACTTC
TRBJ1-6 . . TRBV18 CASSPRSSYNSPLHF TGTGCCAGCTCACCCAGGAGCTCCTATAATTCACCCCTCCACTTT
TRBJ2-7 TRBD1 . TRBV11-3 CASSPRVGTGAGEQYF TGTGCCAGCAGCCCCCGAGTGGGGACAGGGGCGGGTGAGCAGTACTTC
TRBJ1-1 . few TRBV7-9 CASSPREWRTEAFF TGTGCCAGCAGCCCGCGGGAATGGAGGACTGAAGCTTTCTTT
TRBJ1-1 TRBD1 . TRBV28 CASSSTGANTEAFF TGTGCCAGCAGTTCCACAGGGGCGAACACTGAAGCTTTCTTT
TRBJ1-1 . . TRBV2 CACTLRDAPEAFF TGTGCCTGCACACTCCGGGACGCGCCCGAAGCTTTCTTT
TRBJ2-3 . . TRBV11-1 CASSLYLGQDTDTQYF TGTGCCAGCAGCTTATATCTCGGCCAGGACACAGATACGCAGTATTTT
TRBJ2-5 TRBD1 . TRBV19 CASSSGTGLGQETQYF TGTGCCAGTAGTTCCGGGACAGGGCTGGGGCAAGAGACCCAGTACTTC
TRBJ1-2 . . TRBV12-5 CASGLGPPTDNYGYTF TGTGCTAGTGGTTTGGGACCTCCGACTGATAACTATGGCTACACCTTC
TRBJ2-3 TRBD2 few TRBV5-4 CASSPSGPSSGVFRDTQYF TGTGCCAGCAGCCCCTCGGGCCCGTCCAGCGGGGTCTTCAGAGATACGCAGTATTTT
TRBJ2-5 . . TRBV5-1 CASSTGTVETQYF TGCGCCAGCAGCACTGGGACGGTAGAGACCCAGTACTTC
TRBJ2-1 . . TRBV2 CASSPDYYNEQFF TGTGCCAGCAGCCCTGACTACTACAATGAGCAGTTCTTC